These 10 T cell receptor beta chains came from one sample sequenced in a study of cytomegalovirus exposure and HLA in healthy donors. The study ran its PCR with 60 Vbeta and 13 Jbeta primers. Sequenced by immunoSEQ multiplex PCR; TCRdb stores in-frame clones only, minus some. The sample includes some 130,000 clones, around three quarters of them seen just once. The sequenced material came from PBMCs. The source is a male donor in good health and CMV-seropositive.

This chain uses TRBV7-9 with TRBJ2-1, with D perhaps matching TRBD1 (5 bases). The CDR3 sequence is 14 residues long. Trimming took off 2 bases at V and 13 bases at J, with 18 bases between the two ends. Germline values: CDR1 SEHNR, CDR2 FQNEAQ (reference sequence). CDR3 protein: CASSLMGLGGKQFF. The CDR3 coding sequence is TGTGCCAGCAGCTTAATGGGGCTAGGCGGAAAACAGTTCTTC.

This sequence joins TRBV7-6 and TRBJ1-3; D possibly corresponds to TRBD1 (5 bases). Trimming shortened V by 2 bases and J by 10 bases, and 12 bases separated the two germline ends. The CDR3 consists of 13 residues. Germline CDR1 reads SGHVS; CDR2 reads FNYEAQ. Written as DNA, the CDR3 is TGTGCCAGCAGCTTACCCGGGGGGGATACCATATATTTT. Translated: CASSLPGGDTIYF.

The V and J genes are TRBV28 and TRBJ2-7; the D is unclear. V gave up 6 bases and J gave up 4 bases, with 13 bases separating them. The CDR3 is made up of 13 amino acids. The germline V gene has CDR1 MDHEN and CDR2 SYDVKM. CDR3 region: CASSSRHDYEQYF. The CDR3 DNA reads TGTGCCAGCAGCTCCCGACATGATTACGAGCAGTACTTC.

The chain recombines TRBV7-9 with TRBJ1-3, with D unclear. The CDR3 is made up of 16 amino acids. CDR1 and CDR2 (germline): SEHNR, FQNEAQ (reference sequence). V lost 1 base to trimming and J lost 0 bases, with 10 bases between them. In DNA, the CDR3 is TGTGCCAGCAGCTTAGGAGACGGCGGCTCTGGAAACACCATATATTTT. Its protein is CASSLGDGGSGNTIYF.

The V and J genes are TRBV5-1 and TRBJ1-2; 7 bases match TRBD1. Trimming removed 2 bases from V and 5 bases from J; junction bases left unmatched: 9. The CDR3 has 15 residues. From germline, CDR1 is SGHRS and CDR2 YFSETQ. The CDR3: CASSFGQDLGYGYTF. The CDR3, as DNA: TGCGCCAGCAGCTTCGGACAGGATCTTGGGTATGGCTACACCTTC.

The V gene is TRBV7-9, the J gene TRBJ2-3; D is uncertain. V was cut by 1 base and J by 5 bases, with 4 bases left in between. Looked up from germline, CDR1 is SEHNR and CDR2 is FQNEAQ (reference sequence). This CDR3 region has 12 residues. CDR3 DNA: TGTGCCAGCAGCTTAGTTCGAGATACGCAGTATTTT. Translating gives CASSLVRDTQYF.

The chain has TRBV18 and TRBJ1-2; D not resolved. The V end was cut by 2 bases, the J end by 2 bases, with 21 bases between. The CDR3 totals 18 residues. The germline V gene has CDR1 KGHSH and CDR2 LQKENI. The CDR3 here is CASSPFSPTNRINYGYTF. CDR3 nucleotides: TGTGCCAGCTCACCATTCAGTCCCACAAACAGAATCAACTATGGCTACACCTTC.

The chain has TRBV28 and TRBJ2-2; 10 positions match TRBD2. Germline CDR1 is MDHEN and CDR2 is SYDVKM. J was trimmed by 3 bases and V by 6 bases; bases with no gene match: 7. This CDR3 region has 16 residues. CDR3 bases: TGTGCCAGCAGCCTCCTAGCGGGAGCCCACACCGGGGAGCTGTTTTTT. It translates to CASSLLAGAHTGELFF.

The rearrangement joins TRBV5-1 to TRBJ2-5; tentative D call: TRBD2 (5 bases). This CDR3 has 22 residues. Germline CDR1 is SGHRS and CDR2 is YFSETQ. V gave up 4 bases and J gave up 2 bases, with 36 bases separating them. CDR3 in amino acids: CASSKEASRSRVPTLVQETQYF. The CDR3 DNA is TGCGCCAGCAGCAAGGAGGCGTCCCGGTCCCGAGTACCAACCCTTGTACAAGAGACCCAGTACTTC.

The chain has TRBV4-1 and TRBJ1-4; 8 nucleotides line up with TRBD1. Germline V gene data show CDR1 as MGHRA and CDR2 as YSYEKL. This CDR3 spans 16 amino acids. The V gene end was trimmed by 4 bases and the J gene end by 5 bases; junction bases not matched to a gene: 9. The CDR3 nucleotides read TGCGCCAGCAGCCGGCGGACAGGGTACGGAAATGAAAAACTGTTTTTT. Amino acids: CASSRRTGYGNEKLFF.